This T cell receptor (beta chain) was sequenced in a study of identical twins. Whole-study findings and limits: Beta out-of-frame sequences displayed a weaker excess of sharing between twins. The study found excess low generation probability among twin-shared out-of-frame alpha sequences.

The V gene's germline CDR1 is DFQATT and CDR2 SNEGSKA (reference sequence). The CDR3 contains 12 residues. The germline V and J ends were trimmed by 1 base and 4 bases, with 7 bases remaining between them. Worth noting for this clonotype: Antigen specificity is unknown.

MiXCR was run by TCRdb on the 5' RACE reads, yielding one entry per CDR3 protein. This table has some 1,600,000 distinct CDR3 sequences, around 29% appearing once. No donor was unhealthy or non-Caucasian. The sequence came from a newborn girl in good health. V gene TRBV20-1 combines with J gene TRBJ2-5; possible D gene TRBD2, 5 bases. Material: cord blood. The CDR3 loop reads CSARAGLETQYF. In nucleotides, the CDR3 is TGCAGTGCTAGAGCCGGACTAGAGACCCAGTACTTC.